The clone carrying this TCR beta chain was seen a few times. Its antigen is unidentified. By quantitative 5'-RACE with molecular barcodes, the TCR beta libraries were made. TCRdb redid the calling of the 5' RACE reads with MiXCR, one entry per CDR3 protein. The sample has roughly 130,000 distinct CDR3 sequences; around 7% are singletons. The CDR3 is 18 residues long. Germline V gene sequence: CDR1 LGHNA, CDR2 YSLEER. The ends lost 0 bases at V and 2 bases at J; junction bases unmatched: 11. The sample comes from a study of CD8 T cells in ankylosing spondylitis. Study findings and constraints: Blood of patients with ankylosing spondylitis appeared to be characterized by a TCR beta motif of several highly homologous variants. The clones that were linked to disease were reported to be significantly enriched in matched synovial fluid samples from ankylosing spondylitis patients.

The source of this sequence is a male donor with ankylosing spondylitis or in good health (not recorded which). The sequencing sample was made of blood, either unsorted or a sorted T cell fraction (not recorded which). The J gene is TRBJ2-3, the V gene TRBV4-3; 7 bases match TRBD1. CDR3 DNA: TGCGCCAGCAGCCAAGATCGGGCAGGGGGTATCAACACAGATACGCAGTATTTT. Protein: CASSQDRAGGINTDTQYF.